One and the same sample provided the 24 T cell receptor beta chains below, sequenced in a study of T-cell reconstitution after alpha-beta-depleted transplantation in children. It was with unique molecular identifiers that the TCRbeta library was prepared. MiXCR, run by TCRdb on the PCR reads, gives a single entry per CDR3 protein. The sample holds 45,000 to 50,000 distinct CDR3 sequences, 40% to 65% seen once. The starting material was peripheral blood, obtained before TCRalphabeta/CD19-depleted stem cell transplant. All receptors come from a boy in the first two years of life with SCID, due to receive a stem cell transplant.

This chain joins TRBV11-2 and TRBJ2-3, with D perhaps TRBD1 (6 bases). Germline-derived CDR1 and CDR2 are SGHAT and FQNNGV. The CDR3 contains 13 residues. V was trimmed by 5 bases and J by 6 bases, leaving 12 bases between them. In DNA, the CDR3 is TGTGCCAGCAGCAGGGACGGACAGGATACGCAGTATTTT. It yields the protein CASSRDGQDTQYF. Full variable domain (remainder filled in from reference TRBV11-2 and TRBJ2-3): EAGVAQSPRYKIIEKRQSVAFWCNPISGHATLYWYQQILGQGPKLLIQFQNNGVVDDSQLPKDRFSAERLKGVDSTLKIQPAKLEDSAVYLCASSRDGQDTQYFGPGTRLTVL.

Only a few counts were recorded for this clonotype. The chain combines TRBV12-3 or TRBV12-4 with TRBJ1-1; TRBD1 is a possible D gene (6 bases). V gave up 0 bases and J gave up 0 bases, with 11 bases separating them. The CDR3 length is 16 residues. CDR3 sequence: CASSLAGAGMNTEAFF. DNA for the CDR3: TGTGCCAGCAGTTTAGCGGGGGCGGGTATGAACACTGAAGCTTTCTTT.

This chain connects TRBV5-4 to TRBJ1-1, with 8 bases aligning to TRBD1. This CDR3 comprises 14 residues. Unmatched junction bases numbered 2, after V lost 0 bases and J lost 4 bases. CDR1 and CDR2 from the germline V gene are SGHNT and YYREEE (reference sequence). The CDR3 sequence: CASSLDRGTTEAFF. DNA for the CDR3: TGTGCCAGCAGCTTGGACAGGGGGACCACTGAAGCTTTCTTT.

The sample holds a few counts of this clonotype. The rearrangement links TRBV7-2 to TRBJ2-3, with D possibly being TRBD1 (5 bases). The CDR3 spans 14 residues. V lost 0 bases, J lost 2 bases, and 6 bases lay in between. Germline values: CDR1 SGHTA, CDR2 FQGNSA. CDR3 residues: CASSLAGLTDTQYF. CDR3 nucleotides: TGTGCCAGCAGCTTAGCGGGGCTCACAGATACGCAGTATTTT.

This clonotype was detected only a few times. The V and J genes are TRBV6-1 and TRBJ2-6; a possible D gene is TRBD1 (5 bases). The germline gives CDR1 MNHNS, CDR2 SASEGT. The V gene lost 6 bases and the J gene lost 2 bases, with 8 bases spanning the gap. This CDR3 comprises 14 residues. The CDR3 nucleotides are TGTGCCAGCAGCACACAGGCTGGGGCCAACGTCCTGACTTTC. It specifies CASSTQAGANVLTF.

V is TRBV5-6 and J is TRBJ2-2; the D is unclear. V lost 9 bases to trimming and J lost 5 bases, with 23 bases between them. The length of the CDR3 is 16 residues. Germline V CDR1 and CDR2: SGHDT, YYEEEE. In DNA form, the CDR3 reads TGTGCCATGGGCCCCCGGCGCCAGCAACATACCGGGGAGCTGTTTTTT. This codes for CAMGPRRQQHTGELFF.

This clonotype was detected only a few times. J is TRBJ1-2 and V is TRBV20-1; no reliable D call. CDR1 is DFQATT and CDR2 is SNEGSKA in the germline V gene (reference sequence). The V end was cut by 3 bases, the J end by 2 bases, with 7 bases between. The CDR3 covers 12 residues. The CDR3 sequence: CSASMGNYGYTF. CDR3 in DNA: TGCAGTGCTAGTATGGGGAACTATGGCTACACCTTC.

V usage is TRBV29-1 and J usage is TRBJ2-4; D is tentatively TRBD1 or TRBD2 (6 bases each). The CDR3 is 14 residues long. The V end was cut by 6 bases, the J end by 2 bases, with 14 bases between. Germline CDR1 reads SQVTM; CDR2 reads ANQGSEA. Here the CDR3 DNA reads TGCAGCGTGGGGGTAGGGGGGACCAAAAACATTCAGTACTTC. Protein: CSVGVGGTKNIQYF.

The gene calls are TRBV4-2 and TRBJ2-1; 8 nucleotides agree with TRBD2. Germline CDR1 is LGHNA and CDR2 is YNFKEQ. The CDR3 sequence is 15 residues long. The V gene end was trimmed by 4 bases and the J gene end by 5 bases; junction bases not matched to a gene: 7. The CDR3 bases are TGTGCCAGCAGCCTAGTTAGCGGGGAAAACAATGAGCAGTTCTTC. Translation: CASSLVSGENNEQFF.

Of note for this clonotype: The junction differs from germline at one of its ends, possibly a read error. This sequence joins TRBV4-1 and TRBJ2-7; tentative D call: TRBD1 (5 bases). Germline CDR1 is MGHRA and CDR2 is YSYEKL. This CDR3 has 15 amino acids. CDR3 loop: CATSQGPDRNYEQYF. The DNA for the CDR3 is TGCGCCACCAGCCAAGGGCCAGACAGAAATTACGAGCAGTACTTC.

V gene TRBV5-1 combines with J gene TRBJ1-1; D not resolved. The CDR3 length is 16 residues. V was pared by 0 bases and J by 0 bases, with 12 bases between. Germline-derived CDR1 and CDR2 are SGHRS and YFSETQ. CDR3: CASSLAEYKLNTEAFF. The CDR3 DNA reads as TGCGCCAGCAGCTTGGCCGAATACAAATTGAACACTGAAGCTTTCTTT.

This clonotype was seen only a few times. The CDR3 loop reads CASSLTAGGRSYNEQFF. The CDR3 DNA reads TGTGCCAGCAGCCTTACAGCGGGGGGGAGGTCCTACAATGAGCAGTTCTTC. The V gene is TRBV7-9, the J gene TRBJ2-1, with 10 positions matching TRBD2. The CDR3 runs to 17 residues. Germline values: CDR1 SEHNR, CDR2 FQNEAQ (reference sequence). The junction had 8 bases not matched to a gene; V was cut back by 5 bases and J by 1 base.

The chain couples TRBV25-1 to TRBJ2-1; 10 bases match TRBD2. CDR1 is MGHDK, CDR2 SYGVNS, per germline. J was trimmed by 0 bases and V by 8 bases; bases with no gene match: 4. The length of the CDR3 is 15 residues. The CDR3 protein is CASLSGGISYNEQFF. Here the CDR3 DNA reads TGTGCCAGCCTTAGCGGGGGGATCTCCTACAATGAGCAGTTCTTC.

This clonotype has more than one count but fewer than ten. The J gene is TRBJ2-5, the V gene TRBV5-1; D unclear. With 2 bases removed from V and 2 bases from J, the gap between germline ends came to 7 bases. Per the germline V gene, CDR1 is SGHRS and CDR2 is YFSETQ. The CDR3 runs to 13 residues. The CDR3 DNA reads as TGCGCCAGCAGCTTTGGTTGGCAAGAGACCCAGTACTTC. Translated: CASSFGWQETQYF.

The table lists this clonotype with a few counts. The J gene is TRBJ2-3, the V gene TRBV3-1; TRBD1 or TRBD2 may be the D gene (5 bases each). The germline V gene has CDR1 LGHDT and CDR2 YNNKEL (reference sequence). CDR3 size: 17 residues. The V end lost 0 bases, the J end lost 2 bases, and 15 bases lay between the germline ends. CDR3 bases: TGTGCCAGCAGCCAAGATCGGGACGGGGCCTACACAGATACGCAGTATTTT. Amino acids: CASSQDRDGAYTDTQYF.

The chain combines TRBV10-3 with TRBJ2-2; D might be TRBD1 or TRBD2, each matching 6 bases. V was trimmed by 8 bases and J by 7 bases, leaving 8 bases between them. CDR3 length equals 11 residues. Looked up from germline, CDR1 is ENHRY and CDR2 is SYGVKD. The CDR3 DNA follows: TGTGCCATCGGGGGGCACGGGGAGCTGTTTTTT. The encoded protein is CAIGGHGELFF.

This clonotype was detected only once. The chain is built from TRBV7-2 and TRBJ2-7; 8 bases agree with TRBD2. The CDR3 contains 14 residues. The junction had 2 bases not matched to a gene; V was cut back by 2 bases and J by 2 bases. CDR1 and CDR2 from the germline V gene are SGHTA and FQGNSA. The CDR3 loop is CASSLPGRAYEQYF. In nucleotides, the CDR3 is TGTGCCAGCAGCTTACCCGGGAGGGCCTACGAGCAGTACTTC.

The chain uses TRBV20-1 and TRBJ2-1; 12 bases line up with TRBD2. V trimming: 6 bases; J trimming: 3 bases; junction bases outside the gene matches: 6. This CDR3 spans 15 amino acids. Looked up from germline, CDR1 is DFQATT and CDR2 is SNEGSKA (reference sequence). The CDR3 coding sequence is TGCAGTGCGCACGGGGGACTAGCGGGCTACAATGAGCAGTTCTTC. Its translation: CSAHGGLAGYNEQFF.

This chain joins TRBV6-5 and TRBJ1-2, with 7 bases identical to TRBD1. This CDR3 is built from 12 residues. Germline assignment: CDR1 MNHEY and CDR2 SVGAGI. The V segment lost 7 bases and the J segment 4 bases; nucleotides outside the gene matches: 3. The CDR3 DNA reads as TGTGCCAGCACCAGACAGGGCTATGGCTACACCTTC. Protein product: CASTRQGYGYTF.

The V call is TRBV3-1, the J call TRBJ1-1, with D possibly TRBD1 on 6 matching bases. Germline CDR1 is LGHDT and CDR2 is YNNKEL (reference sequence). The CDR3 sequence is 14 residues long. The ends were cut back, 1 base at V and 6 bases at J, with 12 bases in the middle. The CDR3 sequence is CASSQVGGTAEAFF. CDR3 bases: TGTGCCAGCAGCCAAGTAGGGGGTACGGCTGAAGCTTTCTTT.

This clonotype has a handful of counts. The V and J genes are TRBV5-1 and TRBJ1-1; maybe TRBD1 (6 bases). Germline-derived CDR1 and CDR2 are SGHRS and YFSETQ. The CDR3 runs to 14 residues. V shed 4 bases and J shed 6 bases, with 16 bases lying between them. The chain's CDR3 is CASSGAGAPAEAFF. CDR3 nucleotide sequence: TGCGCCAGCAGCGGGGCGGGGGCGCCGGCTGAAGCTTTCTTT.

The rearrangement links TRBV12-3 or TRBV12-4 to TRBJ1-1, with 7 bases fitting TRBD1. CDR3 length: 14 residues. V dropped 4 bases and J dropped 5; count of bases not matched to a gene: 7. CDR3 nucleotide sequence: TGTGCCAGCAGTTCCCGACAGGGCGCAACTGAAGCTTTCTTT. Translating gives CASSSRQGATEAFF.

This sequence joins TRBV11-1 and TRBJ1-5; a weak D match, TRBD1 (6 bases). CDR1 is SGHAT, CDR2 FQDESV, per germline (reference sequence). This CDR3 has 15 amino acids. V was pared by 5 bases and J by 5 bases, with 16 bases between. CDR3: CASSRTQGSDQPQHF. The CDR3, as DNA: TGTGCCAGCAGCAGGACACAGGGAAGCGATCAGCCCCAGCATTTT.

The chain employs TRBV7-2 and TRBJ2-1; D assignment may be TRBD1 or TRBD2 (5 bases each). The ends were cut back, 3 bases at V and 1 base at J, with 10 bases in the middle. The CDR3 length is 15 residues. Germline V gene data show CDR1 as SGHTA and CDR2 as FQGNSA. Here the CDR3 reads CASSFGEGSYNEQFF. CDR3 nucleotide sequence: TGTGCCAGCAGCTTTGGAGAGGGGTCCTACAATGAGCAGTTCTTC.